This record covers a single TCR beta chain. Its antigen remains unidentified. Nominal health characterized the donors when sampled, though unrecorded immune exposures were likely. Germline loops: CDR1 LGHNA, CDR2 YNFKEQ. Trimming shortened V by 0 bases and J by 6 bases, and 12 bases separated the two germline ends. The CDR3 has 15 residues. PCR involved 60 Vbeta and 13 Jbeta primers. The assay was immunoSEQ multiplex PCR, and TCRdb's table has in-frame clones only and misses some. The sample yields around 130,000 clones, 78% seen once. This sample stems from a study of cytomegalovirus exposure and HLA in healthy donors. Study-wide results and limits: Many donors carried some public TCRs, although rarity characterized most TCR sequences. Some segments of the V type, notably TRBV6-2 and TRBV6-3, were excluded as indistinguishable. Per published accounts, TCR beta sequences correctly predicted the HLA-A and HLA-B alleles of most subjects.

The chain employs TRBV4-2 and TRBJ2-1; D is unresolved. The sample taken for sequencing was PBMCs. This clonotype originated in a woman aged 35 to 49 in good health and CMV-seronegative. The CDR3 here is CASSQDETLGNEQFF. CDR3 DNA: TGTGCCAGCAGCCAAGATGAAACTCTCGGCAATGAGCAGTTCTTC.